Listed here are 11 T cell receptor beta chains from one sample, sequenced in a study of blood T cells in healthy people across ages. Then a second PCR, running about 6 to 11 cycles, was carried out with a sample-barcoded 5' primer and a J-beta primer mix. TCRdb processed the 5' RACE reads anew with MiXCR; each CDR3 protein has one entry. Of just under 900,000 distinct CDR3 sequences in the sample, roughly 26% were seen once. Material for sequencing was blood. All receptors derive from a woman of 80 years or more in good health.

This rearrangement joins TRBV5-6 to TRBJ2-1; 12 nucleotides line up with TRBD2. The V segment lost 4 bases and the J segment 6 bases; nucleotides outside the gene matches: 8. Germline assignment: CDR1 SGHDT and CDR2 YYEEEE. The CDR3 is 16 amino acids. The CDR3 is CASSPRLAGDTNEQFF. The CDR3 DNA is TGTGCCAGCAGCCCCCGACTAGCGGGAGACACCAATGAGCAGTTCTTC.

About this clonotype: This may arise from a read error, as a much more abundant clone is one base away. The chain joins TRBV29-1 to TRBJ1-2; D not certain. The CDR3 spans 13 residues. V lost 4 bases, J lost 4 bases, and 13 bases lay in between. The germline gives CDR1 SQVTM, CDR2 ANQGSEA. The CDR3 here is CSVVSAAGYGYTF. DNA for the CDR3: TGCAGCGTTGTGTCGGCAGCGGGCTATGGCTACACCTTC.

There are a few counts of this clonotype. The chain has TRBV10-3 and TRBJ1-6; 8 bases are a match to TRBD1. V lost 6 bases to trimming and J lost 7 bases; unmatched junction nucleotides: 5. The CDR3 length is 14 residues. The germline V gene encodes CDR1 ENHRY and CDR2 SYGVKD. The CDR3 here is CAISGQGLNSPLHF. CDR3 DNA: TGTGCCATCAGCGGACAGGGATTAAATTCACCCCTCCACTTT.

This clonotype was seen repeatedly, ten times or more. The V and J genes are TRBV7-9 and TRBJ2-1, with 8 bases lining up with TRBD1. CDR1 and CDR2 from the germline V gene are SEHNR and FQNEAQ (reference sequence). V gave up 5 bases and J gave up 2 bases; unmatched junction bases: 8. This CDR3 spans 16 amino acids. This chain's CDR3 is CASSPRGTGTYNEQFF. CDR3 coding DNA: TGTGCCAGCAGCCCAAGGGGGACAGGAACCTACAATGAGCAGTTCTTC. The variable domain in full, with the rest retrieved from reference TRBV7-9 and TRBJ2-1, is DTGVSQNPRHKITKRGQNVTFRCDPISEHNRLYWYRQTLGQGPEFLTYFQNEAQLEKSRLLSDRFSAERPKGSFSTLEIQRTEQGDSAMYLCASSPRGTGTYNEQFFGPGTRLTVL.

The chain links TRBV11-2 to TRBJ1-6; D call uncertain. The V gene lost 5 bases and the J gene lost 9 bases, with 11 bases spanning the gap. This CDR3 contains 13 residues. Germline CDR1 SGHAT, CDR2 FQNNGV. The CDR3 sequence: CASSLTDVSPLHF. For the CDR3, the DNA is TGTGCCAGCAGCCTTACCGACGTTTCACCCCTCCACTTT. Variable domain in full (rest from reference TRBV11-2 and TRBJ1-6): EAGVAQSPRYKIIEKRQSVAFWCNPISGHATLYWYQQILGQGPKLLIQFQNNGVVDDSQLPKDRFSAERLKGVDSTLKIQPAKLEDSAVYLCASSLTDVSPLHFGNGTRLTVT.

The sample holds a few counts of this clonotype. The chain has TRBV6-6 and TRBJ1-5; 8 bases map to TRBD1. V lost 5 bases to trimming and J lost 0 bases; unmatched junction nucleotides: 6. CDR3 size: 16 residues. Germline V gene data show CDR1 as MNHNY and CDR2 as SVGAGI (reference sequence). This chain's CDR3 is CASSTPGTGSNQPQHF. The CDR3 DNA reads TGTGCCAGCAGTACCCCCGGGACAGGTAGCAATCAGCCCCAGCATTTT.

This clonotype has ten or more counts. The rearrangement joins TRBV5-5 to TRBJ2-3; 11 bases line up with TRBD1. CDR3 size: 16 residues. V dropped 3 bases and J dropped 3; count of bases not matched to a gene: 6. Germline CDR1 reads SGHKS; CDR2 reads YYEKEE (reference sequence). The CDR3 here is CASSWTGGYSTDTQYF. The CDR3 DNA follows: TGTGCCAGCAGCTGGACAGGGGGCTATTCTACAGATACGCAGTATTTT.

V and J are TRBV7-2 and TRBJ1-2; 7 nucleotides agree with TRBD1. CDR1 and CDR2 (germline): SGHTA, FQGNSA. The length of the CDR3 is 16 residues. With 1 base clipped from V and 8 bases from J, the junction kept 13 bases outside the gene matches. The chain's CDR3 is CASSLGTGAMKVGYTF. CDR3 nucleotides: TGTGCCAGCAGCTTAGGGACAGGTGCTATGAAGGTCGGCTACACCTTC.

This chain links TRBV29-1 with TRBJ2-1; D is unresolved. The CDR3 has 11 residues. Trimming pared 6 bases from V and 8 bases from J, leaving 11 bases between. From germline, CDR1 is SQVTM and CDR2 ANQGSEA. CDR3 DNA sequence: TGCAGCGTGCGCCGAACAGATGAGCAGTTCTTC. Encoded protein: CSVRRTDEQFF.

This clonotype was counted many times. The chain employs TRBV7-2 and TRBJ2-3; D may match TRBD1 or TRBD2 (5 bases each). The CDR3 extends over 14 amino acids. The V end was cut by 6 bases, the J end by 6 bases, with 16 bases between. Germline assignment: CDR1 SGHTA and CDR2 FQGNSA. CDR3 protein: CASRYPGTLDTQYF. The CDR3 bases are TGTGCCAGCAGGTATCCCGGGACGCTCGATACGCAGTATTTT.

The chain employs TRBV7-2 and TRBJ2-3, with 8 bases matching TRBD1. Germline CDR1 SGHTA, CDR2 FQGNSA. Germline trimming cut 6 bases from V and 0 bases from J; bases unmatched to any gene: 8. There are 16 residues in the CDR3. CDR3 sequence (DNA): TGTGCCAGCAGTCCTCAGGGGGCGTTAAGCACAGATACGCAGTATTTT. The encoded protein is CASSPQGALSTDTQYF.